This TCR beta chain was sequenced for a study of OX40 agonist ivuxolimab in advanced cancers. Study at large: Patients achieving partial responses numbered three: one hepatocellular carcinoma case and two cutaneous melanoma cases.

By share, this clone ranks as medium-sized. What it binds is not known. Generated by immunoSEQ multiplex PCR, the TCRdb table keeps only in-frame clones and is missing some. The sample lists fewer than 90,000 clones, more than 80% occurring once. The CDR3 is 11 residues long. V shed 8 bases and J shed 2 bases, with 7 bases lying between them. Germline V CDR1 and CDR2: SNHLY, FYNNEI. The investigators sampled blood at baseline, at cycle 4 day 1, and at cycle 7 day 1. Overall study results and limits: Researchers did not determine the expanded peripheral T cells' antigen specificity. Clonal expansion was seen in CD4+ and CD8+ blood T cells by week 6 at 0.1 to 3.0 mg/kg.

This specimen was CD4+ or CD8+ T cells sorted from blood, taken in a trial of the OX40 agonist ivuxolimab. The TCR sequence derives from an adult with an advanced solid tumor such as melanoma, head and neck, liver or kidney cancer. The rearrangement joins TRBV2 to TRBJ2-7; the D is unclear. The CDR3 loop reads CASLGAYEQYF. In nucleotides, the CDR3 is TGTGCCAGCCTCGGCGCCTACGAGCAGTACTTC.